This T cell receptor beta chain was found in a study of cytomegalovirus exposure and HLA in healthy donors. The primer mix had 60 Vbeta and 13 Jbeta primers. Libraries were prepared by immunoSEQ multiplex PCR; TCRdb keeps only in-frame clonotypes and omits some of them. The sample lists 65,000 to 90,000 clones; roughly 85% were seen once. Findings of the study overall: Under in vitro conditions, a few CMV-associated chains were confirmed as specific for CMV antigens. It was shown in a later analysis that HLA-associated TCR beta chains were more clonally expanded than other, equally common chains. Sequencing depth across donors, presence/absence analyses assumed, was roughly uniform.

This clone appeared once. The antigen remains undetermined. Different DNA sequences within this sample yield the same CDR3. The sequence derives from a woman in her thirties in good health and CMV-seronegative. The sample consisted of PBMCs.

The CDR3 region has the DNA TGTGCCAGCAGCTTAACCGGGAATTTAGAAGCTTTCTTT. Translated: CASSLTGNLEAFF. The chain is built from TRBV7-9 and TRBJ1-1; no reliable D call. This CDR3 comprises 13 residues. From germline, CDR1 is SEHNR and CDR2 FQNEAQ (reference sequence). Trimming left V 2 bases short and J 8 bases short, with 12 bases between.